This T cell receptor (beta chain) was observed in a study of cytomegalovirus exposure and HLA in healthy donors. Study information: Among the 300 to 500 donors who were genotyped, roughly 76% fell in the genetic ancestry cluster that is associated with self-reported Caucasian donors.

The V end lost 4 bases, the J end lost 4 bases, and 19 bases lay between the germline ends. The germline gives CDR1 SGHVS, CDR2 FQNEAQ. This CDR3 region has 16 residues. A few counts support this clone. The PCR had 60 Vbeta and 13 Jbeta primers. Only in-frame clones appear in the TCRdb table, and some are missing; sequencing was by immunoSEQ multiplex PCR. The sample carries 170,000 or so clones, under 85% recorded once. The clonotype comes from a male donor in good health and CMV-seronegative. This rearrangement joins TRBV7-8 to TRBJ1-2, with D uncertain. The sequenced sample consisted of PBMCs. This CDR3 reads CASSSFGVRGTYGYTF. The CDR3 DNA is TGTGCCAGCAGCTCCTTTGGGGTCCGGGGAACCTATGGCTACACCTTC.